This T cell receptor beta chain stems from a study of STAT5B mutations in CD4+ large granular lymphocyte leukemia. The survey-level immunoSEQ assay was used. The table came from immunoSEQ multiplex PCR; TCRdb's copy has only in-frame clones and leaves some out. The top ten hold 1.5% to 2% of the sample, which has nearly 35,000 clones, 55% to 80% seen once. The CDR3 is made up of 12 amino acids. Germline assignment: CDR1 SQVTM and CDR2 ANQGSEA. The germline V and J ends were trimmed by 4 bases and 1 base, with 7 bases remaining between them. In the case of this clone: Its antigen is not identified.

Healthy controls were blood donor buffy coats. Regarding the study as a whole: Compared with healthy controls (2/35), patient top clones favored TRBV06 (8/27).

The genes are TRBV29-1 and TRBJ1-1; no reliable D call. Sequenced input: CD4+ T cells from blood buffy coats. This TCR derives from a human donor in good health. In DNA form, the CDR3 reads TGCAGCGTTGGGCCGGGGAACACTGAAGCTTTCTTT. It codes for CSVGPGNTEAFF. Drawing the rest from reference TRBV29-1 and TRBJ1-1, the complete variable domain is SAVISQKPSRDICQRGTSLTIQCQVDSQVTMMFWYRQQPGQSLTLIATANQGSEATYESGFVIDKFPISRPNLTFSTLTVSNMSPEDSSIYLCSVGPGNTEAFFGQGTRLTVV.